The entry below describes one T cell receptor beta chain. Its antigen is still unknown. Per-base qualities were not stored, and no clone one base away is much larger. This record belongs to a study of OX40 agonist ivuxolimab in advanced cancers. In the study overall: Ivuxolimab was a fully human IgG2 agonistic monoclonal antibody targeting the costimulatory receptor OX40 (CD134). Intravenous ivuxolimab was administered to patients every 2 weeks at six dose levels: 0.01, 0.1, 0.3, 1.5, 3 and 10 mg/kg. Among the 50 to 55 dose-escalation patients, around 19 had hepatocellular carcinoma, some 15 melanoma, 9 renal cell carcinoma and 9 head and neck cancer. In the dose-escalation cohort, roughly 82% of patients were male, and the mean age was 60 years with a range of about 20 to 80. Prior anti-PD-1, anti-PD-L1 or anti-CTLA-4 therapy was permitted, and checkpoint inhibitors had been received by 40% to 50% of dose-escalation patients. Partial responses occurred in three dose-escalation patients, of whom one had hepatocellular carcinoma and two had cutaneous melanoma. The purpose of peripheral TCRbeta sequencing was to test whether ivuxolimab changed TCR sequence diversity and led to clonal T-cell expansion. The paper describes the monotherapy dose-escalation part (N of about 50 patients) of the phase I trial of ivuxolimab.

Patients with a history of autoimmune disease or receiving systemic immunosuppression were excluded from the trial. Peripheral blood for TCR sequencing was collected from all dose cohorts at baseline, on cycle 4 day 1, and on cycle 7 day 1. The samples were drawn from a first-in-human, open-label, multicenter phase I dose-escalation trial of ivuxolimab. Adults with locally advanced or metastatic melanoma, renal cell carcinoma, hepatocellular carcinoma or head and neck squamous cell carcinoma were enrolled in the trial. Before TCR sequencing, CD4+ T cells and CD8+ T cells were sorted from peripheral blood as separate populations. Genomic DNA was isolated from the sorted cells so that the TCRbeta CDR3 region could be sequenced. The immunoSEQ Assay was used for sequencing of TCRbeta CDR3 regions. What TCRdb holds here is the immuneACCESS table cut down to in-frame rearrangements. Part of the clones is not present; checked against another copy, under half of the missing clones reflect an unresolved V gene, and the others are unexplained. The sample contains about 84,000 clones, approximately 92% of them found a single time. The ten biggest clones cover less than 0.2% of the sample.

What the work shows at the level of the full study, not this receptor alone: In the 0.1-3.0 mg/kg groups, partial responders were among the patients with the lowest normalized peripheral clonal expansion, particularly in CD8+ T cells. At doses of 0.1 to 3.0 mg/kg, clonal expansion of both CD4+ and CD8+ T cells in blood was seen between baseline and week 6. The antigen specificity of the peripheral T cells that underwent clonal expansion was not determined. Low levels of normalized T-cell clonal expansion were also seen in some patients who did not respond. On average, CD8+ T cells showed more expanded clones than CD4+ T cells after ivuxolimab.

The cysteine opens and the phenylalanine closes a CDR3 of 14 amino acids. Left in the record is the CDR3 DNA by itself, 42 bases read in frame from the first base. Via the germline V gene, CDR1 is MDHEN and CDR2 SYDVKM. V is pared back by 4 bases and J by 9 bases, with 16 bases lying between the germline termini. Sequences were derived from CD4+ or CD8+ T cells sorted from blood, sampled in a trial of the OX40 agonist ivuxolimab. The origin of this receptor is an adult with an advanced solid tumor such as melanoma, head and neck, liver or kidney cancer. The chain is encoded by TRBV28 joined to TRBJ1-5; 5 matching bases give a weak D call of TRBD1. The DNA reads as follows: TGTGCCAGCAGTTCGGGACCGAACGCCAGGCCCCAGCATTTT. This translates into CASSSGPNARPQHF.